Listed below are T cell receptor beta chains from one sample, sequenced in a study of regulatory T cells in long-lasting Graves disease. MiXCR, applied by TCRdb to the multiplex PCR reads, yields one record per CDR3 protein. The sample contains some 330,000 distinct CDR3 sequences, 20% to 25% of which appear only once. Sequences were derived from peripheral blood mononuclear cells (PBMCs), sampled when the disease was refractory, from a patient treated with antithyroid drugs. Every receptor here comes from a woman aged 35 to 49 with Graves disease. Both conserved end residues are part of each CDR3. Fields, in order: J gene, V gene, clone size, D gene, CDR3 DNA, CDR3 protein. A D gene is named only where the DNA matches it firmly. Not all rows give a size; the values are once, few, many and, for expanded clones, a class.

>TRBJ2-7|TRBV11-2|many|.
TGTGCCAGCAGCGCGTTAACAATCGAGCAGTACTTC
CASSALTIEQYF
>TRBJ2-2|TRBV7-3|.|TRBD2
TGTGCCAGCAGGTCACCCCAGACTAGCGGGAGCACCGGGGAGCTGTTTTTT
CASRSPQTSGSTGELFF
>TRBJ1-3|TRBV19|many|.
TGTGCCAGTAGGGGACCCAACGCTGGAAACACCATATATTTT
CASRGPNAGNTIYF
>TRBJ2-1|TRBV20-1|once|.
TGCAGTGCTAGAGTTCGCAACTTTCTGGGCGGCCTGCGAAACAATGAGCAGTTCTTC
CSARVRNFLGGLRNNEQFF
>TRBJ2-7|TRBV19|few|.
TGTGCCAGTAGTATGGGTCTCGACGACGACTACGAGCAGTACTTC
CASSMGLDDDYEQYF
>TRBJ2-5|TRBV12-3/TRBV12-4|.|.
TGTGCCAGCAGTTTAGGGTCAACGGGGGCGACCCAGTACTTC
CASSLGSTGATQYF
>TRBJ1-1|TRBV5-1|few|.
TGCGCCAGCAGCTTCGGGACCCCTAACCCTGAAGCTTTCTTT
CASSFGTPNPEAFF
>TRBJ1-1|TRBV6-2/TRBV6-3|.|TRBD1
TGTGCCAGCAGGGGACAGGATGGAGCTTTCTTT
CASRGQDGAFF
>TRBJ1-6|TRBV28|.|TRBD1
TGTGCCAGCATCCTCCGGGACAGGCATAATTCACCCCTCCACTTT
CASILRDRHNSPLHF
>TRBJ1-6|TRBV12-3/TRBV12-4|many|TRBD1
TGTGCCAGCAGTTCAGGGGGCCCCTATAATTCACCCCTCCACTTT
CASSSGGPYNSPLHF
>TRBJ2-2|TRBV12-5|few|TRBD2
TGTGCTAGTGGTTTGGTTTTAGCGGGAGTACCCGGGGAGCTGTTTTTT
CASGLVLAGVPGELFF
>TRBJ2-2|TRBV3-1|.|.
TGTGCCAGCAGCCACCACGGCGCAGGGAACACCGGGGAGCTGTTTTTT
CASSHHGAGNTGELFF